This T cell receptor beta chain was observed in a study of blood T cell repertoires in COVID-19. As for the study in general: Nucleic acid was either cDNA or gDNA, and it came from T cells, B-cell-depleted T cells, or PBMCs.

In the study's own analysis: By means of reference gene primer amplification, nucleated cell counts were estimated. The table came from immunoSEQ multiplex PCR; TCRdb's copy has only in-frame clones and leaves some out. That table is the source of V, J and clone size, and D and trimming were worked out from the DNA. The table has about 280,000 clones, 85% seen once. Sequenced: peripheral blood. The sequence came from a man aged 50 to 60 with active or convalescent COVID-19.

CDR3 sequence (DNA): TGTGCCAGCAGCGATGACAGGGGTCCAGATACGCAGTATTTT. Amino acids: CASSDDRGPDTQYF. The V and J genes are TRBV7-9 and TRBJ2-3, with 8 positions matching TRBD1. J lost 4 bases, V lost 5 bases, and 5 bases had no gene match. The CDR3 contains 14 residues. The germline V gene encodes CDR1 SEHNR and CDR2 FQNEAQ (reference sequence).